The table lists the clone carrying this T cell receptor (beta chain) with many counts. The antigen is not known. Germline CDR1 SEHNR, CDR2 FQNEAQ (reference sequence). The CDR3 loop spans 16 amino acids. Trimming pared 3 bases from V and 3 bases from J, leaving 17 bases between. The data stem from a study of T cells in Graves' hyperthyroidism and ophthalmopathy. Study-level findings and limits: From stable hyperthyroidism, ophthalmopathy was separated by a 13 V-J model.

Authors of the study amplified TCR beta CDR3 regions from RNA transcripts. First-round RT-PCR of the TCR CDR3 relied on the HTBI primer set. TCRdb independently ran MiXCR on the multiplex PCR reads; one entry per CDR3 protein. This sample has approximately 200,000 distinct CDR3 sequences; around 19% occur once, and the top ten carry about 45%. This clonotype was sampled from a man aged 40-55 years with Graves' hyperthyroidism. Specimen: blood. V and J are TRBV7-9 and TRBJ1-1; D is possibly TRBD1 (5 bases). The CDR3 sequence: CASSFPDKIWDTEAFF. The CDR3 DNA follows: TGTGCCAGCAGCTTCCCGGACAAAATTTGGGACACTGAAGCTTTCTTT.